This T cell receptor (beta chain) was sequenced during a study of shared clonotypes between healthy human individuals. Study results and caveats: Tissue TCR repertoires likely differ from these blood-only repertoires. Four donors held around 5% of naive CD4 clonotypes in common.

Regarding this clone: As yet, its antigen is unknown.

Germline CDR1 is LNHDA and CDR2 is SQIVND (reference sequence). The CDR3 is 13 residues long. V lost 3 bases to trimming and J lost 1 base, with 6 bases between them. The donors were adults (healthy and HIV-negative) with no recent acute infections or vaccinations. At the deep level, the assay was run. TCRdb's copy holds only in-frame clones and misses some; the assay was immunoSEQ multiplex PCR. Of around 100,000 clones in the sample, 67% are singletons; the top ten hold approximately 23%. This chain connects TRBV19 to TRBJ1-1; D uncertain. This receptor was obtained from a woman in her twenties or thirties in good health. Material for sequencing was memory CD8+ T cells sorted from blood. The subset: CD45RO+ cells pooled with CCR7-negative TemRA cells. The CDR3 sequence is CASSIGRNTEAFF. Written as DNA, the CDR3 is TGTGCCAGTAGTATCGGACGGAACACTGAAGCTTTCTTT.